The sequence of this T cell receptor (beta chain) was determined in a study of blood T cell repertoires in COVID-19. V lost 5 bases to trimming and J lost 4 bases, with 6 bases between them. The CDR3 sequence is 11 residues long. Germline V lookup: CDR1 SNHLY, CDR2 FYNNEI. Sequenced by immunoSEQ multiplex PCR; TCRdb stores in-frame clones only, minus some. This table holds around 220,000 clones, more than 85% found once. This chain uses TRBV2 with TRBJ2-7; unclear D gene. The sequenced material came from peripheral blood. This TCR was sampled from a woman aged 45-65 years with COVID-19, enrolled during active disease. The DNA of the CDR3 is TGTGCCAGCAGTTCCCCTTACGAGCAGTACTTC. Amino acid sequence: CASSSPYEQYF.